The rows below give T cell receptor beta chains drawn from one sample of a study of shared clonotypes between healthy human individuals. The method was immunoSEQ multiplex PCR; TCRdb's version includes in-frame clones alone and lacks a portion of them. There are about 580,000 clones in the sample; about 98% occur only once, and approximately 0.3% lies in the top ten. Sequenced material: naive CD8+ T cells sorted from blood. All receptors derive from a man younger than 45 in good health. The CDR3 runs from the conserved cysteine through the conserved F or W. A D gene is named only where the DNA matches it firmly. Clone size is given for some rows only: seen once, a few or many times, or a class if the clone is expanded.

abundance: NA
j_gene: TRBJ2-3
v_gene: TRBV9
d_gene: TRBD2
CDR3aa: CASSVGSGSTDTQYF
CDR3nt: TGTGCCAGCAGCGTTGGTAGCGGGAGCACAGATACGCAGTATTTT

abundance: once
j_gene: TRBJ1-1
v_gene: TRBV7-9
d_gene: NA
CDR3aa: CASSSTYPEAFF
CDR3nt: TGTGCCAGCAGCTCCACTTACCCTGAAGCTTTCTTT

abundance: NA
j_gene: TRBJ2-2
v_gene: TRBV6-5
d_gene: NA
CDR3aa: CASHSWQTNTGELFF
CDR3nt: TGTGCCAGCCATTCGTGGCAAACGAACACCGGGGAGCTGTTTTTT

abundance: NA
j_gene: TRBJ2-7
v_gene: TRBV6-1
d_gene: NA
CDR3aa: CASSAFPTASYEQYF
CDR3nt: TGTGCCAGCAGTGCATTCCCCACGGCCTCTTACGAGCAGTACTTC

abundance: NA
j_gene: TRBJ2-7
v_gene: TRBV15
d_gene: TRBD1
CDR3aa: CATREGQGAFYEQYF
CDR3nt: TGTGCCACCAGAGAGGGACAGGGGGCTTTTTACGAGCAGTACTTC

abundance: NA
j_gene: TRBJ1-4
v_gene: TRBV6-1
d_gene: NA
CDR3aa: CASSGTGTGNEKLFF
CDR3nt: TGTGCCAGCAGTGGAACCGGGACCGGGAATGAAAAACTGTTTTTT

abundance: NA
j_gene: TRBJ1-5
v_gene: TRBV7-9
d_gene: TRBD1
CDR3aa: CASSSGTGNQPQHF
CDR3nt: TGTGCCAGCAGCTCAGGGACAGGGAATCAGCCCCAGCATTTT

abundance: NA
j_gene: TRBJ2-7
v_gene: TRBV7-8
d_gene: NA
CDR3aa: CASSNPSRSAPYEQYF
CDR3nt: TGTGCCAGCAGCAACCCTTCTAGAAGCGCGCCCTACGAGCAGTACTTC

abundance: NA
j_gene: TRBJ2-1
v_gene: TRBV29-1
d_gene: TRBD2
CDR3aa: CSVIINRREGRNEQFF
CDR3nt: TGCAGCGTTATCATTAATCGGCGGGAGGGCCGAAATGAGCAGTTCTTC

abundance: NA
j_gene: TRBJ2-1
v_gene: TRBV4-1
d_gene: NA
CDR3aa: CASSQLNHEQFF
CDR3nt: TGCGCCAGCAGCCAACTAAATCATGAGCAGTTCTTC

abundance: NA
j_gene: TRBJ1-1
v_gene: TRBV13
d_gene: NA
CDR3aa: CASSFSASEAFF
CDR3nt: TGTGCCAGCAGCTTCTCCGCGAGTGAAGCTTTCTTT

abundance: NA
j_gene: TRBJ2-2
v_gene: TRBV7-2
d_gene: NA
CDR3aa: CASSPPTLRSGELFF
CDR3nt: TGTGCCAGCAGCCCCCCGACCCTACGGTCCGGGGAGCTGTTTTTT

abundance: NA
j_gene: TRBJ2-1
v_gene: TRBV29-1
d_gene: NA
CDR3aa: CSVEETWERSSYNEQFF
CDR3nt: TGCAGCGTTGAAGAAACGTGGGAGCGGAGCTCCTACAATGAGCAGTTCTTC

abundance: once
j_gene: TRBJ2-3
v_gene: TRBV18
d_gene: NA
CDR3aa: CASSTGTVISDTQYF
CDR3nt: TGTGCCAGCTCAACCGGGACGGTAATATCGGATACGCAGTATTTT

abundance: NA
j_gene: TRBJ1-1
v_gene: TRBV11-3
d_gene: TRBD1
CDR3aa: CASSDRTGGFTEAFF
CDR3nt: TGTGCCAGCAGCGACCGGACAGGGGGTTTCACTGAAGCTTTCTTT

abundance: NA
j_gene: TRBJ2-1
v_gene: TRBV27
d_gene: TRBD2
CDR3aa: CASRPIAGAYNEQFF
CDR3nt: TGTGCCAGCAGACCAATAGCGGGAGCCTACAATGAGCAGTTCTTC

abundance: NA
j_gene: TRBJ1-3
v_gene: TRBV28
d_gene: NA
CDR3aa: CASSSVGWHTIYF
CDR3nt: TGTGCCAGCAGTTCCGTGGGGTGGCACACCATATATTTT

abundance: NA
j_gene: TRBJ2-7
v_gene: TRBV27
d_gene: NA
CDR3aa: CASSFGRTYEQYF
CDR3nt: TGTGCCAGCAGTTTTGGCAGGACCTACGAGCAGTACTTC

abundance: NA
j_gene: TRBJ2-5
v_gene: TRBV7-9
d_gene: NA
CDR3aa: CASSSYEETQYF
CDR3nt: TGTGCCAGCAGCTCTTACGAGGAGACCCAGTACTTC

abundance: NA
j_gene: TRBJ2-7
v_gene: TRBV29-1
d_gene: TRBD2
CDR3aa: CSAVVAGGYEQYF
CDR3nt: TGCAGCGCTGTGGTTGCGGGGGGCTACGAGCAGTACTTC

abundance: NA
j_gene: TRBJ2-7
v_gene: TRBV29-1
d_gene: TRBD2
CDR3aa: CSVEGDSGRSYEQYF
CDR3nt: TGCAGCGTTGAAGGGGATAGCGGGAGATCCTACGAGCAGTACTTC

abundance: NA
j_gene: TRBJ2-7
v_gene: TRBV13
d_gene: NA
CDR3aa: CASSLEDQGSEQYF
CDR3nt: TGTGCCAGCAGCTTAGAGGATCAGGGGAGCGAGCAGTACTTC

abundance: NA
j_gene: TRBJ2-3
v_gene: TRBV14
d_gene: TRBD2
CDR3aa: CASSQPSGRVTDTQYF
CDR3nt: TGTGCCAGCAGCCAACCTAGCGGGAGAGTCACAGATACGCAGTATTTT

abundance: NA
j_gene: TRBJ2-5
v_gene: TRBV18
d_gene: NA
CDR3aa: CASSPNFSDQETQYF
CDR3nt: TGTGCCAGCTCACCAAACTTTAGCGACCAAGAGACCCAGTACTTC

abundance: NA
j_gene: TRBJ2-7
v_gene: TRBV27
d_gene: NA
CDR3aa: CASSSGLNSYEQYF
CDR3nt: TGTGCCAGCTCATCGGGACTGAACTCATACGAGCAGTACTTC

abundance: NA
j_gene: TRBJ2-7
v_gene: TRBV5-1
d_gene: NA
CDR3aa: CASSLESASYEQYF
CDR3nt: TGCGCCAGCAGCTTGGAAAGCGCCAGCTACGAGCAGTACTTC

abundance: NA
j_gene: TRBJ2-7
v_gene: TRBV19
d_gene: NA
CDR3aa: CASSISFGGAQYF
CDR3nt: TGTGCCAGTAGTATTTCGTTCGGGGGCGCGCAGTACTTC

abundance: NA
j_gene: TRBJ1-4
v_gene: TRBV28
d_gene: NA
CDR3aa: CASSSDRPNEKLFF
CDR3nt: TGTGCCAGCAGTTCCGACAGGCCCAATGAAAAACTGTTTTTT

abundance: NA
j_gene: TRBJ1-1
v_gene: TRBV5-4
d_gene: NA
CDR3aa: CASSFGGETEAFF
CDR3nt: TGTGCCAGCAGCTTCGGGGGGGAGACTGAAGCTTTCTTT

abundance: NA
j_gene: TRBJ2-1
v_gene: TRBV10-1
d_gene: NA
CDR3aa: CASSGGTGLDNEQFF
CDR3nt: TGCGCCAGCAGTGGAGGGACGGGACTCGACAATGAGCAGTTCTTC

abundance: NA
j_gene: TRBJ2-7
v_gene: TRBV6-5
d_gene: NA
CDR3aa: CASSYSRSYEQYF
CDR3nt: TGTGCCAGCAGTTATTCCCGCTCCTACGAGCAGTACTTC

abundance: once
j_gene: TRBJ2-1
v_gene: TRBV5-4
d_gene: NA
CDR3aa: CASSLRDEQFF
CDR3nt: TGTGCCAGCAGCTTGAGGGATGAGCAGTTCTTC

abundance: NA
j_gene: TRBJ1-2
v_gene: TRBV2
d_gene: NA
CDR3aa: CASSDHVGTTYGYTF
CDR3nt: TGTGCCAGCAGTGATCACGTCGGGACTACCTATGGCTACACCTTC

abundance: NA
j_gene: TRBJ2-7
v_gene: TRBV13
d_gene: TRBD1
CDR3aa: CATRQGADEQYF
CDR3nt: TGTGCCACCCGACAGGGGGCCGACGAGCAGTACTTC

abundance: NA
j_gene: TRBJ2-1
v_gene: TRBV9
d_gene: TRBD1
CDR3aa: CASSGQGNEQFF
CDR3nt: TGTGCCAGCAGTGGACAGGGCAATGAGCAGTTCTTC

abundance: NA
j_gene: TRBJ2-5
v_gene: TRBV5-6
d_gene: TRBD1
CDR3aa: CATAQGAYQETQYF
CDR3nt: TGTGCCACGGCACAGGGGGCTTACCAAGAGACCCAGTACTTC

abundance: NA
j_gene: TRBJ2-2
v_gene: TRBV29-1
d_gene: NA
CDR3aa: CSVDSGDGTGELFF
CDR3nt: TGCAGCGTTGATTCGGGGGACGGCACCGGGGAGCTGTTTTTT

abundance: NA
j_gene: TRBJ2-7
v_gene: TRBV7-9
d_gene: NA
CDR3aa: CASSSPTSGGTSYEQYF
CDR3nt: TGTGCCAGCAGCTCACCCACCTCAGGCGGGACCAGCTACGAGCAGTACTTC

abundance: NA
j_gene: TRBJ2-7
v_gene: TRBV13
d_gene: NA
CDR3aa: CASSLVNKPYEQYF
CDR3nt: TGTGCCAGCAGCTTAGTCAACAAACCCTACGAGCAGTACTTC

abundance: NA
j_gene: TRBJ2-7
v_gene: TRBV13
d_gene: NA
CDR3aa: CASSLGTGSEQYF
CDR3nt: TGTGCCAGCAGCTTAGGTACGGGAAGCGAGCAGTACTTC

abundance: NA
j_gene: TRBJ2-7
v_gene: TRBV5-4
d_gene: TRBD1
CDR3aa: CASSRIGTGNAEQYF
CDR3nt: TGTGCCAGCAGCCGAATCGGGACAGGGAATGCCGAGCAGTACTTC

abundance: NA
j_gene: TRBJ2-7
v_gene: TRBV27
d_gene: TRBD1
CDR3aa: CASSLGTGGFYEQYF
CDR3nt: TGTGCCAGCAGTTTAGGGACAGGGGGCTTCTACGAGCAGTACTTC